These 5 T cell receptor beta chains share one sample of origin, sequenced in a study of blood T cell repertoires in COVID-19. Measured with immunoSEQ multiplex PCR; TCRdb has only the in-frame clones, and not every one. The sample shows around 12,000 clones, 70% to 90% of them seen only once. The specimen was peripheral blood. These receptor sequences come from a woman aged 60-75 years with active COVID-19.

This chain links TRBV20-1 with TRBJ1-3; D might be TRBD1 (6 bases). CDR1 and CDR2 (germline): DFQATT, SNEGSKA (reference sequence). V was clipped by 3 bases and J by 2 bases, with 11 bases between them. The CDR3 runs to 14 residues. CDR3 loop: CSASPRGAGNTIYF. CDR3 DNA: TGCAGTGCTAGTCCCAGGGGCGCTGGAAACACCATATATTTT.

This chain links TRBV28 with TRBJ1-2; D call uncertain. The CDR3 extends over 13 amino acids. Germline assignment: CDR1 MDHEN and CDR2 SYDVKM. Between the trimmed V and J ends, which lost 5 bases and 4 bases, there was a span of 11 bases. The CDR3 reads CASSPRHIYGYTF. The CDR3 nucleotides read TGTGCCAGCAGTCCCCGACATATCTATGGCTACACCTTC.

V and J are TRBV7-3 and TRBJ2-2; D gene uncertain. The germline V gene encodes CDR1 SGHTA and CDR2 FQGTGA. The V gene lost 5 bases and the J gene lost 1 base, with 8 bases spanning the gap. CDR3 length: 14 residues. The CDR3 loop reads CASSPPVNTGELFF. CDR3 in DNA: TGTGCCAGCAGCCCCCCGGTGAACACCGGGGAGCTGTTTTTT.

This clone was found once. The chain couples TRBV4-1 to TRBJ2-3; perhaps TRBD2 as D (5 bases). Trimming stripped 0 bases from V and 1 base from J, with 8 bases between. The CDR3 has 15 amino acids. Per the germline V gene, CDR1 is MGHRA and CDR2 is YSYEKL. The CDR3 DNA reads as TGCGCCAGCAGCCAAGAGGGAGTCGGCACAGATACGCAGTATTTT. Translating it yields CASSQEGVGTDTQYF.

The V and J genes are TRBV14 and TRBJ1-2, with 9 bases lining up with TRBD1. The V segment lost 4 bases and the J segment 5 bases; nucleotides outside the gene matches: 8. The CDR3 totals 15 residues. Germline CDR1 SGHDN, CDR2 FVKESK. CDR3 in DNA: TGTGCCAGCAGCCTTCAAATCGGGACAGGGTATGGCTACACCTTC. Amino acid sequence: CASSLQIGTGYGYTF. Full variable domain (remainder filled in from reference TRBV14 and TRBJ1-2): EAGVTQFPSHSVIEKGQTVTLRCDPISGHDNLYWYRRVMGKEIKFLLHFVKESKQDESGMPNNRFLAERTGGTYSTLKVQPAELEDSGVYFCASSLQIGTGYGYTFGSGTRLTVV.